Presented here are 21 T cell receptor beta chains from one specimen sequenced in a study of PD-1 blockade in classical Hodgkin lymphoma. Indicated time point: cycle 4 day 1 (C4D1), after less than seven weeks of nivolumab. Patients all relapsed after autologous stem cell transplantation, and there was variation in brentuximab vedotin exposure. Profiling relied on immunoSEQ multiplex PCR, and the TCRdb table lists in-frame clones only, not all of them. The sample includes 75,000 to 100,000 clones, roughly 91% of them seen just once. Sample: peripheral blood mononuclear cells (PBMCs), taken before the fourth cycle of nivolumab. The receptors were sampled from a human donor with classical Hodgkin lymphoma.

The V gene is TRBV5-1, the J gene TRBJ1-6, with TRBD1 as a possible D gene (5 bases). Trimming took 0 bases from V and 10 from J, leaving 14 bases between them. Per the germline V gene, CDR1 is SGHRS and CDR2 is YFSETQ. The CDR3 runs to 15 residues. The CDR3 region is CASSLGPAQGSPLHF. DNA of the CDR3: TGCGCCAGCAGCTTGGGACCTGCCCAGGGATCACCCCTCCACTTT.

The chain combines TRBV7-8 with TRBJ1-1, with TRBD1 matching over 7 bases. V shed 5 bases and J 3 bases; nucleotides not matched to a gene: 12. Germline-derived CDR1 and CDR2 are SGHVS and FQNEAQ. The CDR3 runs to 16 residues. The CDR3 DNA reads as TGTGCCAGCAGCGGAGAGACAGGGAGGGTTGACACTGAAGCTTTCTTT. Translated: CASSGETGRVDTEAFF.

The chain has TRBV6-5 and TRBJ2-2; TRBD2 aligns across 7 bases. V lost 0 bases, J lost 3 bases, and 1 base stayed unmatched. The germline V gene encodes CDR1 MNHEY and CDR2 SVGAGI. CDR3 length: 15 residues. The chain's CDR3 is CASSYSGGDTGELFF. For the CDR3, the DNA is TGTGCCAGCAGTTACTCGGGGGGGGACACCGGGGAGCTGTTTTTT.

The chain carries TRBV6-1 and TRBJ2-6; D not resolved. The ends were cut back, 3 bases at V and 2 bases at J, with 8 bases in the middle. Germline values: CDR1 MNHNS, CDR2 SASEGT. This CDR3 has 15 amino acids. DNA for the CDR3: TGTGCCAGCAGTGACAGTAACCCTGGGGCCAACGTCCTGACTTTC. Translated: CASSDSNPGANVLTF.

CDR3 sequence: CASSRPRDRGRTGELFF. The CDR3 coding sequence is TGCGCCAGCAGTCGGCCCCGGGACAGGGGGCGCACCGGGGAGCTGTTTTTT. The chain links TRBV23-1 to TRBJ2-2; 12 bases are a match to TRBD1. TRBV23-1 is known as an ORF, though its function is uncertain. Unmatched junction bases numbered 7, after V lost 4 bases and J lost 4 bases. This CDR3 has 17 residues.

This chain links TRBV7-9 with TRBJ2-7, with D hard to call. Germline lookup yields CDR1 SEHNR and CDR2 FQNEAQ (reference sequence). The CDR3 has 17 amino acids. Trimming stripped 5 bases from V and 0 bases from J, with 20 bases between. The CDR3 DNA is TGTGCCAGCAGCCCAGGTGGTTGGGGAACCAGCTCCTACGAGCAGTACTTC. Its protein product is CASSPGGWGTSSYEQYF.

CDR3: CASSPLSGGYTEAFF. CDR3 in DNA: TGTGCCAGCAGTCCTCTTTCGGGGGGATACACTGAAGCTTTCTTT. The chain links TRBV7-7 to TRBJ1-1, with D possibly matching TRBD1 (5 bases). The CDR3 runs 15 residues. The germline gives CDR1 SSHAT, CDR2 FNYEAQ (reference sequence). The V end lost 6 bases, the J end lost 3 bases, and 17 bases lay between the germline ends.

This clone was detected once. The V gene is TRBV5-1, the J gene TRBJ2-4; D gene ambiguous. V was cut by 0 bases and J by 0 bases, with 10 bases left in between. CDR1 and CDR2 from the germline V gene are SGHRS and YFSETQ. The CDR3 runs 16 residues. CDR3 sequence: CASSLVPDLAKNIQYF. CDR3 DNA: TGCGCCAGCAGCTTGGTTCCGGACCTAGCCAAAAACATTCAGTACTTC.

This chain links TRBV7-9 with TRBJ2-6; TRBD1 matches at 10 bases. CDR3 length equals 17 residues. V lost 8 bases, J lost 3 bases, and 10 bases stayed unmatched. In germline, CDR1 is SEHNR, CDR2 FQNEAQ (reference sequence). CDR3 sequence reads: CASFRDRGMDGANVLTF. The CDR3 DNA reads TGTGCCAGCTTCCGGGACAGGGGTATGGATGGGGCCAACGTCCTGACTTTC. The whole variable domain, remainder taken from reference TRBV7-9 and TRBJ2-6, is DTGVSQNPRHKITKRGQNVTFRCDPISEHNRLYWYRQTLGQGPEFLTYFQNEAQLEKSRLLSDRFSAERPKGSFSTLEIQRTEQGDSAMYLCASFRDRGMDGANVLTFGAGSRLTVL.

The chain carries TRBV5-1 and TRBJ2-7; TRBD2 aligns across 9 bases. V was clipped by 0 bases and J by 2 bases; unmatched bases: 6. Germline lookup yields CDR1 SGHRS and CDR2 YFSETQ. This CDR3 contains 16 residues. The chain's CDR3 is CASSLARTSVAYEQYF. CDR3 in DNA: TGCGCCAGCAGCTTGGCCAGGACTAGCGTAGCCTACGAGCAGTACTTC. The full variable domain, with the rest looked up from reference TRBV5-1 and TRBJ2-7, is KAGVTQTPRYLIKTRGQQVTLSCSPISGHRSVSWYQQTPGQGLQFLFEYFSETQRNKGNFPGRFSGRQFSNSRSEMNVSTLELGDSALYLCASSLARTSVAYEQYFGPGTRLTVT.

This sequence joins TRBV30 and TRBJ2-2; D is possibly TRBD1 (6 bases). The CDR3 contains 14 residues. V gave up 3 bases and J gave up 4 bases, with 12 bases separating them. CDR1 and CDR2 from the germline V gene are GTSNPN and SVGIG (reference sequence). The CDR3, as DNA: TGTGCCTGGAGCCCCCAGGGGCGCACCGGGGAGCTGTTTTTT. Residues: CAWSPQGRTGELFF.

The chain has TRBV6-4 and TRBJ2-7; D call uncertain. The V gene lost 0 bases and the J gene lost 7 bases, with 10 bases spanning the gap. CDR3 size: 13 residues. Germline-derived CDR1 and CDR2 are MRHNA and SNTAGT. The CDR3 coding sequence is TGTGCCAGCAGTGACTCTACGTATGGGGAGCAGTACTTC. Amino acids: CASSDSTYGEQYF.

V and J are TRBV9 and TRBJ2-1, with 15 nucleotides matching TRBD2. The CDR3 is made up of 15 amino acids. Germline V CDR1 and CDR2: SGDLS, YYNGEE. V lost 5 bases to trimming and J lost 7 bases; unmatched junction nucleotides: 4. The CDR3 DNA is TGTGCCAGCAGTTCTGGACTAGCGGGAGGGAATGAGCAGTTCTTC. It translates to CASSSGLAGGNEQFF.

CDR3 protein: CASSEASYMGSEAFF. As DNA, the CDR3 is TGTGCCAGCAGTGAAGCGAGTTACATGGGCTCTGAAGCTTTCTTT. The chain recombines TRBV2 with TRBJ1-1, with unresolved D. Trimming took off 0 bases at V and 6 bases at J, with 14 bases between the two ends. Germline CDR1 SNHLY, CDR2 FYNNEI. The CDR3 is 15 residues long.

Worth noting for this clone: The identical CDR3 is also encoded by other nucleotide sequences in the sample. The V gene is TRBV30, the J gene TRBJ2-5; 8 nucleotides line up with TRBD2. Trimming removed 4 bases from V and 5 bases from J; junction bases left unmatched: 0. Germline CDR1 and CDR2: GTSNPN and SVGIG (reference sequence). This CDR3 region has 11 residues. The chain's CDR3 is CAWTGGETQYF. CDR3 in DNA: TGTGCCTGGACGGGGGGGGAGACCCAGTACTTC. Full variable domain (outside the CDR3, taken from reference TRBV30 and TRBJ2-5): SQTIHQWPATLVQPVGSPLSLECTVEGTSNPNLYWYRQAAGRGLQLLFYSVGIGQISSEVPQNLSASRPQDRQFILSSKKLLLSDSGFYLCAWTGGETQYFGPGTRLLVL.

Here the CDR3 reads CASSYGTGGIYTF. CDR3 in DNA: TGTGCCAGCAGTTACGGGACAGGGGGTATCTACACCTTC. The chain joins TRBV6-5 to TRBJ1-2; 11 bases agree with TRBD1. Losses at the gene ends were 2 bases for V and 10 bases for J; bases not matched to a gene: 3. This CDR3 contains 13 residues. CDR1 and CDR2 (germline): MNHEY, SVGAGI.

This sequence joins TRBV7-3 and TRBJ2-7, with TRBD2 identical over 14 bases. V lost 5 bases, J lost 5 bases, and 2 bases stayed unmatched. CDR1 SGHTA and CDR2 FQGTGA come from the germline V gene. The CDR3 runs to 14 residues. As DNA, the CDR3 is TGTGCCAGCAGCCCGGGACTAGCGGGAGACGAGCAGTACTTC. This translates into CASSPGLAGDEQYF.

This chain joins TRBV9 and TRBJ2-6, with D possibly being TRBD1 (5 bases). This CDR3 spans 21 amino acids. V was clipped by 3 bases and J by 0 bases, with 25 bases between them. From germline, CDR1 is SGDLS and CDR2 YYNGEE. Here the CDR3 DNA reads TGTGCCAGCAGCGCCCCCAGCCTTTGGGGCGACCAATTCTCTGGGGCCAACGTCCTGACTTTC. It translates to CASSAPSLWGDQFSGANVLTF.

The CDR3 nucleotides read TGTGCCAGCTCACCTCTAAAACCAGGGGGCGTCGGGCCAAACTATCGCGGCTACACCTTC. It translates to CASSPLKPGGVGPNYRGYTF. V and J are TRBV18 and TRBJ1-2; 8 positions match TRBD1. CDR1 is KGHSH, CDR2 LQKENI, per germline. V lost 3 bases, J lost 8 bases, and 26 bases stayed unmatched. The CDR3 is made up of 20 amino acids.

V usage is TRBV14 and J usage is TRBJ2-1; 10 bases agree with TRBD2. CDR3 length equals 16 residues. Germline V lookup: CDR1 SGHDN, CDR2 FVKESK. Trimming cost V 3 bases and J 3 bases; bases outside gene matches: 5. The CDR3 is CASSHGGLAVYNEQFF. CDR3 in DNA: TGTGCCAGCAGCCATGGAGGACTAGCGGTCTACAATGAGCAGTTCTTC.

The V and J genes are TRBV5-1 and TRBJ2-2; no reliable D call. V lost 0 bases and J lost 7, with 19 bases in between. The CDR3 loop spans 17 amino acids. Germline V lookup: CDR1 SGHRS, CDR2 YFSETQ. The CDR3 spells CASSLGFGWEKHGELFF. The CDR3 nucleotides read TGCGCCAGCAGCTTGGGGTTCGGTTGGGAAAAACACGGGGAGCTGTTTTTT.